Below are 26 T cell receptor beta chains sequenced from a single sample in a study of blood T cell repertoires in COVID-19. Data came from immunoSEQ multiplex PCR; TCRdb stores just in-frame clones and leaves some out. This sample yields fewer than 110,000 clones, of which 90% to 95% are seen a single time; roughly 1.2% belongs to the top ten. The source material was peripheral blood. These receptors originate from a woman in her twenties or thirties with acute or convalescent COVID-19.

The V gene is TRBV7-8, the J gene TRBJ2-7; possibly TRBD1 for D (6 bases). Trimming cost V 0 bases and J 2 bases, with 11 bases left between them. Germline assignment: CDR1 SGHVS and CDR2 FQNEAQ. The CDR3 sequence is 15 residues long. The CDR3 coding sequence is TGTGCCAGCAGCTTAGCGCAGGGGTGGACCTACGAGCAGTACTTC. The encoded protein is CASSLAQGWTYEQYF.

This clone appeared once. The CDR3 DNA sequence: TGTGCCAGAAGCCCCACAGGGGAGGAGGACAATGAGCAGTTCTTC. It translates to CARSPTGEEDNEQFF. The rearrangement links TRBV7-5 to TRBJ2-1; the D call in the table, TRBD1, was not verified against the DNA. TRBV7-5 constitutes a pseudogene. The CDR3 has 15 amino acids.

The V gene is TRBV6-5, the J gene TRBJ1-4; 9 bases agree with TRBD1. Trimming removed 6 bases from V and 5 bases from J; junction bases left unmatched: 4. This CDR3 spans 14 amino acids. Germline lookup yields CDR1 MNHEY and CDR2 SVGAGI. Here the CDR3 reads CASRSGTGNEKLFF. The CDR3 nucleotides read TGTGCCAGCAGATCCGGGACAGGGAATGAAAAACTGTTTTTT.

The chain couples TRBV7-9 to TRBJ2-7; the D gene is possibly TRBD2 (5 bases). Trimming cost V 5 bases and J 3 bases, with 8 bases left between them. The germline V gene has CDR1 SEHNR and CDR2 FQNEAQ (reference sequence). The CDR3 has 12 residues. The CDR3 DNA reads TGTGCCAGCAGCGCAACTAGCTACGAGCAGTACTTC. Its translation: CASSATSYEQYF.

The chain recombines TRBV7-2 with TRBJ1-2; a possible D gene is TRBD1 (6 bases). The V gene lost 4 bases and the J gene lost 4 bases, with 19 bases spanning the gap. In germline, CDR1 is SGHTA, CDR2 FQGNSA. CDR3 size: 16 residues. CDR3 coding DNA: TGTGCCAGCAGCTCGGACAGTATTTTGGTTAGCTATGGCTACACCTTC. This translates into CASSSDSILVSYGYTF.

The genes are TRBV3-1 (or the pseudogene TRBV3-2) and TRBJ1-5; D is possibly TRBD1 (6 bases). The germline CDR1 and CDR2 sequences are LGHDT and YNNKEL (reference sequence). This CDR3 region has 15 residues. The germline V and J ends were trimmed by 1 base and 7 bases, with 14 bases remaining between them. CDR3 region: CASSQVARGGQPQHF. DNA for the CDR3: TGTGCCAGCAGCCAAGTCGCCAGGGGTGGACAGCCCCAGCATTTT.

The rearrangement uses TRBV28 and TRBJ1-4; D unresolved. Trimming removed 4 bases at V and 8 bases at J, with 17 bases between. Germline values: CDR1 MDHEN, CDR2 SYDVKM. The CDR3 is made up of 15 amino acids. In nucleotides, the CDR3 is TGTGCCAGCAGTTGGAGGCGCAGCGTGGAGGAAAAACTGTTTTTT. Translated, it gives CASSWRRSVEEKLFF. The full variable domain, its missing parts supplied by reference TRBV28 and TRBJ1-4, is DVKVTQSSRYLVKRTGEKVFLECVQDMDHENMFWYRQDPGLGLRLIYFSYDVKMKEKGDIPEGYSVSREKKERFSLILESASTNQTSMYLCASSWRRSVEEKLFFGSGTQLSVL.

This chain links TRBV3-1 (or the pseudogene TRBV3-2) with TRBJ2-3; a weak D match, TRBD2 (5 bases). Deletions cut 8 bases from V and 6 bases from J, with 12 bases between. The CDR3 is made up of 12 amino acids. The germline V gene encodes CDR1 LGHDT and CDR2 YNNKEL (reference sequence). The CDR3 region has the DNA TGTGCCAGCCTGGGATGGGAGGATACGCAGTATTTT. Protein product: CASLGWEDTQYF.

This clone turned up a few times. The chain's CDR3 is CASSFTRGASFHEQYF. CDR3 coding DNA: TGCGCCAGCAGCTTCACGCGGGGGGCCAGTTTCCACGAGCAGTACTTC. This chain links TRBV5-1 with TRBJ2-7; TRBD2 matches at 8 bases. V dropped 2 bases and J dropped 5; count of bases not matched to a gene: 12. The CDR3 is 16 residues long. Per the germline V gene, CDR1 is SGHRS and CDR2 is YFSETQ.

The chain combines TRBV7-2 with TRBJ1-1; weak D call: TRBD1 (5 bases). This CDR3 is 14 amino acids long. The V end was cut by 1 base, the J end by 0 bases, with 6 bases between. CDR1 is SGHTA, CDR2 FQGNSA, per germline. The CDR3 region has the DNA TGTGCCAGCAGCTTAGACAGGCTGAACACTGAAGCTTTCTTT. Translated: CASSLDRLNTEAFF.

This clone has a single count. The chain uses TRBV6-1 and TRBJ1-5; D is possibly TRBD1 (5 bases). The V gene's germline CDR1 is MNHNS and CDR2 SASEGT. This CDR3 contains 16 residues. The V end was cut by 4 bases, the J end by 2 bases, with 15 bases between. The CDR3 sequence is CASSGPRGSRNQPQHF. The CDR3 region has the DNA TGTGCCAGCAGTGGGCCAAGGGGAAGTCGCAATCAGCCCCAGCATTTT.

V and J are TRBV7-7 and TRBJ2-1; the D is unclear. Deletions cut 0 bases from V and 5 bases from J, with 8 bases between. Germline-derived CDR1 and CDR2 are SSHAT and FNYEAQ (reference sequence). This CDR3 has 14 residues. CDR3 sequence: CASSLAGRNNEQFF. The CDR3 DNA sequence: TGTGCCAGCAGCTTAGCCGGTCGTAACAATGAGCAGTTCTTC. Using reference TRBV7-7 and TRBJ2-1 for the parts outside the CDR3, the full variable domain is GAGVSQSPRYKVTKRGQDVTLRCDPISSHATLYWYQQALGQGPEFLTYFNYEAQPDKSGLPSDRFSAERPEGSISTLTIQRTEQRDSAMYRCASSLAGRNNEQFFGPGTRLTVL.

The chain has TRBV10-2 and TRBJ2-3, with 8 bases fitting TRBD2. Germline assignment: CDR1 WSHSY and CDR2 SAAADI. The CDR3 length is 15 residues. V was pared by 5 bases and J by 6 bases, with 10 bases of the junction left unmatched. Written as DNA, the CDR3 is TGCGCCAGCAGTCCGGGACTAGAGAAATCGGATACGCAGTATTTT. Translated, it gives CASSPGLEKSDTQYF.

J is TRBJ1-4 and V is TRBV4-3; weak D call: TRBD1 (5 bases). Deletions cut 4 bases from V and 3 bases from J, with 12 bases between. This CDR3 has 15 amino acids. CDR1 is LGHNA and CDR2 is YSLEER in the germline V gene. CDR3 amino acids: CASSLRDVANEKLFF. In DNA form, the CDR3 reads TGCGCCAGCAGCCTGCGGGACGTAGCTAATGAAAAACTGTTTTTT.

A single count supports this clone. The genes are TRBV2 and TRBJ2-2, with TRBD2 matching over 15 bases. V was pared by 4 bases and J by 5 bases, with 2 bases of the junction left unmatched. The CDR3 has 16 residues. Per germline, CDR1 SNHLY and CDR2 FYNNEI. For the CDR3, the DNA is TGTGCCAGCAGTGGGACTAGCGGGAGGGCGACCGGGGAGCTGTTTTTT. As protein: CASSGTSGRATGELFF.

J is TRBJ2-1 and V is TRBV7-6; a possible D gene is TRBD2 (6 bases). The CDR3 spans 16 residues. V dropped 3 bases and J dropped 4 bases, with 16 bases sitting between them. The V gene's germline CDR1 is SGHVS and CDR2 FNYEAQ. The CDR3 reads CASSFGGTGTYNEQFF. The CDR3 DNA reads as TGTGCCAGCAGCTTTGGGGGGACGGGGACGTACAATGAGCAGTTCTTC.

The CDR3 loop is CASSSPSEQYF. DNA of the CDR3: TGTGCCAGCAGCTCCCCGTCCGAGCAGTACTTC. The chain combines TRBV6-5 with TRBJ2-7, with D unclear. The germline V and J ends were trimmed by 6 bases and 6 bases, with 9 bases remaining between them. This CDR3 comprises 11 residues. Germline assignment: CDR1 MNHEY and CDR2 SVGAGI.

J is TRBJ1-1 and V is TRBV18; maybe TRBD1 (6 bases). There are 17 residues in the CDR3. In germline, CDR1 is KGHSH, CDR2 LQKENI. The V end lost 1 base, the J end lost 0 bases, and 15 bases lay between the germline ends. CDR3 protein: CASSPRSPGAMNTEAFF. The CDR3 nucleotides are TGTGCCAGCTCACCACGGTCTCCAGGGGCAATGAACACTGAAGCTTTCTTT. Based on the CDR3 plus reference TRBV18 and TRBJ1-1, the full variable domain is NAGVMQNPRHLVRRRGQEARLRCSPMKGHSHVYWYRQLPEEGLKFMVYLQKENIIDESGMPKERFSAEFPKEGPSILRIQQVVRGDSAAYFCASSPRSPGAMNTEAFFGQGTRLTVV.

The rearrangement uses TRBV28 and TRBJ1-6, with 10 bases fitting TRBD1. CDR1 is MDHEN, CDR2 SYDVKM, per germline. V shed 8 bases, J shed 9 bases, and the junction held 7 bases outside the gene matches. The CDR3 runs to 14 residues. The CDR3 protein is CASLRDRGGSPLHF. The CDR3 DNA follows: TGTGCCAGCCTCCGGGACAGGGGTGGTTCACCCCTCCACTTT. Variable domain in full (rest from reference TRBV28 and TRBJ1-6): DVKVTQSSRYLVKRTGEKVFLECVQDMDHENMFWYRQDPGLGLRLIYFSYDVKMKEKGDIPEGYSVSREKKERFSLILESASTNQTSMYLCASLRDRGGSPLHFGNGTRLTVT.

The chain links TRBV28 to TRBJ2-3, with 9 positions matching TRBD1. This CDR3 is 12 amino acids long. The germline CDR1 and CDR2 sequences are MDHEN and SYDVKM. Trimming at V came to 4 bases and at J to 12 bases, leaving 5 bases not matched to a gene. The CDR3 DNA reads TGTGCCAGCAGTTCCGGACAGGGGCGACAGTATTTT. Its translation is CASSSGQGRQYF.

The chain has TRBV11-2 and TRBJ2-1, with 9 bases lining up with TRBD2. The germline gives CDR1 SGHAT, CDR2 FQNNGV. Unmatched junction bases numbered 10, after V lost 0 bases and J lost 10 bases. The CDR3 consists of 16 residues. In DNA, the CDR3 is TGTGCCAGCAGCTTAGATATGGCTAGCGGGGTTGGAGAGCAGTTCTTC. Its protein product is CASSLDMASGVGEQFF.

A single count supports this clone. This chain joins TRBV10-3 and TRBJ1-5; 10 bases are a match to TRBD1. V lost 6 bases and J lost 1; bases outside the gene matches: 15. From germline, CDR1 is ENHRY and CDR2 SYGVKD. The CDR3 runs 19 residues. CDR3 coding DNA: TGTGCCATCAGCCGGGACAGGGGTATCGGCCGAGAAAGCAATCAGCCCCAGCATTTT. Protein sequence: CAISRDRGIGRESNQPQHF.

CDR3 sequence reads: CASSLFVAGVTDTQYF. In DNA, the CDR3 is TGCGCCAGCAGCTTGTTCGTAGCGGGAGTGACAGATACGCAGTATTTT. The chain recombines TRBV5-1 with TRBJ2-3, with 9 bases identical to TRBD2. In germline, CDR1 is SGHRS, CDR2 YFSETQ. Losses at the gene ends were 1 base for V and 3 bases for J; bases not matched to a gene: 6. The CDR3 runs to 16 residues.

The genes are TRBV2 and TRBJ1-3; TRBD1 matches 7 bases. V shed 2 bases and J 3 bases; nucleotides not matched to a gene: 4. Germline V gene sequence: CDR1 SNHLY, CDR2 FYNNEI. The length of the CDR3 is 15 residues. CDR3 DNA: TGTGCCAGCAGTGAAAGTAGGGGGCTTGGAAACACCATATATTTT. It codes for CASSESRGLGNTIYF. Full variable domain (rest looked up from reference TRBV2 and TRBJ1-3): EPEVTQTPSHQVTQMGQEVILRCVPISNHLYFYWYRQILGQKVEFLVSFYNNEISEKSEIFDDQFSVERPDGSNFTLKIRSTKLEDSAMYFCASSESRGLGNTIYFGEGSWLTVV.

This chain links TRBV6-2 or TRBV6-3 with TRBJ2-7, with TRBD1 identical over 9 bases. This CDR3 has 15 residues. Looked up from germline, CDR1 is MNHEY and CDR2 is SVGEGT. The J segment lost 5 bases and the V segment lost 4 bases, leaving 9 bases of the junction unmatched. The CDR3 spells CASSLPPGQGHEQYF. The CDR3 DNA is TGTGCCAGCAGTTTACCCCCGGGACAGGGCCACGAGCAGTACTTC.

This sequence joins TRBV7-9 and TRBJ2-3; 12 positions match TRBD1. This CDR3 region has 17 residues. Per the germline V gene, CDR1 is SEHNR and CDR2 is FQNEAQ (reference sequence). V shed 5 bases and J 4 bases; nucleotides not matched to a gene: 10. This CDR3 is CASSPGTGGSSSDTQYF. CDR3 DNA: TGTGCCAGCAGCCCCGGGACAGGGGGCAGCTCGTCAGATACGCAGTATTTT.